Sequencing of this TCR beta chain was carried out in a study of graft-versus-host responses after intestinal transplantation. Trimming removed 2 bases at V and 6 bases at J, with 7 bases between. Per germline, CDR1 SGHTA and CDR2 FQGNSA. The CDR3 is 13 amino acids. Assay used: immunoSEQ multiplex PCR; TCRdb lists only in-frame clones, some missing. The sample includes over 40,000 clones, 85% to 95% of them seen just once. About this clone itself: The target antigen is unknown.

The material sequenced was unstimulated CD8+ T cells sorted from spleen or lymph node cells, taken before transplant. The chain has TRBV7-2 and TRBJ2-2; D uncertain. This receptor was identified in a human donor who was the organ donor for an intestinal transplant. DNA of the CDR3: TGTGCCAGCAGCTTAAGGATGTCCGGGGAGCTGTTTTTT. Its protein is CASSLRMSGELFF.